The sequence of this T cell receptor beta chain was determined in a study of early T cells in non-severe SARS-CoV-2 infection. Study results and caveats: Missing private and CD4 specificities, VDJdb matching favored anti-spike CD8 responses.

At least ten counts were recorded for this clonotype. The antigen remains undetermined. The TCR library protocol was used to attach unique molecular identifiers. These identifiers were attached to individual cDNA molecules. TCRdb fed the 5' RACE reads into MiXCR, producing one record per CDR3 protein. The sample holds around 27,000 distinct CDR3 sequences, 2.9% seen once. CDR1 and CDR2 (germline): SGDLS, YYNGEE. CDR3 length: 15 amino acids. V was clipped by 4 bases and J by 4 bases, with 17 bases between them. The rearrangement links TRBV9 to TRBJ1-2, with a weak D call TRBD1 (5 bases). The sample was whole blood. The TCR was taken from an adult who was a healthcare worker with PCR-confirmed SARS-CoV-2 infection or an uninfected control (not recorded which). For the CDR3, the DNA is TGTGCCAGCAGCAAAGGGACCGGGTCCATCTATGGCTACACCTTC. It encodes CASSKGTGSIYGYTF.